This is a list of T cell receptor beta chains from one sample in a study of response to subunit inactivated influenza vaccine. MiXCR, applied by TCRdb to the RT-PCR reads, yields one record per CDR3 protein. The sample includes hundreds of thousands of distinct CDR3 sequences, 14% of them seen just once. This material consisted of PBMCs from blood, taken around two weeks before vaccination. These receptors all come from a man aged 45 to 65 who received an inactivated influenza vaccine. CDR3s include the opening cysteine and the closing phenylalanine or tryptophan. Fields, in order: CDR3 DNA, CDR3 protein, D gene, clone size, V gene, J gene. D genes are given only for firm matches. Some rows have no size entry. The others give once, few or many, or a class for an expanded clone.

cdr3_nt: TGTGCCAGCAGTGAAAGAGGGCGGGTAGTTGGGGCCAACGTCCTGACTTTC; cdr3_aa: CASSERGRVVGANVLTF; d_call: .; clone_size: few; v_call: TRBV2; j_call: TRBJ2-6
cdr3_nt: TGCAGCGTTGAGGACGGTTTCTACGAGCAGTACTTC; cdr3_aa: CSVEDGFYEQYF; d_call: .; clone_size: .; v_call: TRBV29-1; j_call: TRBJ2-7
cdr3_nt: TGCAGTGCGGGACAGGGGACTAACTATGGCTACACCTTC; cdr3_aa: CSAGQGTNYGYTF; d_call: TRBD1; clone_size: .; v_call: TRBV20-1; j_call: TRBJ1-2
cdr3_nt: TGTGCCAGCAGCCCTCTATGGGGAAAAGCTTTCTTT; cdr3_aa: CASSPLWGKAFF; d_call: .; clone_size: .; v_call: TRBV7-9; j_call: TRBJ1-1
cdr3_nt: TGCGCCAGCAGCGTGGGGGAGGGACTGCTCACCGGGGAGCTGTTTTTT; cdr3_aa: CASSVGEGLLTGELFF; d_call: TRBD2; clone_size: many; v_call: TRBV5-1; j_call: TRBJ2-2
cdr3_nt: TGCGCCAGCAGCTATGGGACAGGGGGCCGAGACGAGCAGTACTTC; cdr3_aa: CASSYGTGGRDEQYF; d_call: TRBD1; clone_size: once; v_call: TRBV4-3; j_call: TRBJ2-7
cdr3_nt: TGCAGAGCTAGTAGAATGGGGAGTTACGGTGAAGCTTTCTTT; cdr3_aa: CRASRMGSYGEAFF; d_call: .; clone_size: .; v_call: TRBV20-1; j_call: TRBJ1-1
cdr3_nt: TGCAGTGCTAGAGGGGGGGTCGGGGCCGGGGAGCTGTTTTTT; cdr3_aa: CSARGGVGAGELFF; d_call: .; clone_size: .; v_call: TRBV20-1; j_call: TRBJ2-2
cdr3_nt: TGCAGTGCTAGGAGATCGGGACAGGGAGCAGACACCATATATTTT; cdr3_aa: CSARRSGQGADTIYF; d_call: TRBD1; clone_size: few; v_call: TRBV20-1; j_call: TRBJ1-3
cdr3_nt: TGTGCCAGCAGCCAGGGGGGGCGGGTTGGTGAAGCTTTCTTT; cdr3_aa: CASSQGGRVGEAFF; d_call: TRBD1; clone_size: .; v_call: TRBV28; j_call: TRBJ1-1
cdr3_nt: TGTGCCAGCAGTGAAGGTCTAGCTGGGACCCAGTACTTC; cdr3_aa: CASSEGLAGTQYF; d_call: .; clone_size: few; v_call: TRBV6-4; j_call: TRBJ2-5
cdr3_nt: TGTGCCAGCAGGACGACAGGGGTCGAGACCCAGTACTTC; cdr3_aa: CASRTTGVETQYF; d_call: TRBD1; clone_size: .; v_call: TRBV6-6; j_call: TRBJ2-5
cdr3_nt: TGTGCCAGCGGATTAAAACTTAGCACAGATACGCAGTATTTT; cdr3_aa: CASGLKLSTDTQYF; d_call: .; clone_size: .; v_call: TRBV7-2; j_call: TRBJ2-3
cdr3_nt: TGCGCCAGCAGCCAACCCGGGTCCGGAGGCGGGGAGCTGTTTTTT; cdr3_aa: CASSQPGSGGGELFF; d_call: .; clone_size: .; v_call: TRBV4-3; j_call: TRBJ2-2
cdr3_nt: TGCGCCAGCAGCCAAGGCTCGTCCGACAGAAGCAATCAGCCCCAGCATTTT; cdr3_aa: CASSQGSSDRSNQPQHF; d_call: .; clone_size: .; v_call: TRBV4-1; j_call: TRBJ1-5
cdr3_nt: TGCAGTGCTAGAGATCCCATGGAGTCCACCGGGGAGCTGTTTTTT; cdr3_aa: CSARDPMESTGELFF; d_call: .; clone_size: .; v_call: TRBV20-1; j_call: TRBJ2-2
cdr3_nt: TGCAGTGCGTCGGGGGGGCCACGTTACAATGAGCAGTTCTTC; cdr3_aa: CSASGGPRYNEQFF; d_call: TRBD2; clone_size: few; v_call: TRBV20-1; j_call: TRBJ2-1
cdr3_nt: TGCAGTGCTGTTAGCGGGAGGGCCGGGGAGACCCAGTACTTC; cdr3_aa: CSAVSGRAGETQYF; d_call: TRBD2; clone_size: .; v_call: TRBV20-1; j_call: TRBJ2-5
cdr3_nt: TGCGCCAGCAGCTTCGCACAGGGAAACCAGTACTTC; cdr3_aa: CASSFAQGNQYF; d_call: .; clone_size: few; v_call: TRBV5-1; j_call: TRBJ2-5
cdr3_nt: TGTGCCAGCAGCTTTTCGCCCAGCGGGGAGGGCCGAGAGCAGTTCTTC; cdr3_aa: CASSFSPSGEGREQFF; d_call: TRBD2; clone_size: .; v_call: TRBV7-9; j_call: TRBJ2-1
cdr3_nt: TGTGCCAGCAGCCGCGGACAGGGGGCTGAAAAACTGTTTTTT; cdr3_aa: CASSRGQGAEKLFF; d_call: TRBD1; clone_size: few; v_call: TRBV12-3/TRBV12-4; j_call: TRBJ1-4
cdr3_nt: TGTGCCAGCAGTGGGACAGGGAGGAACACTGAAGCTTTCTTT; cdr3_aa: CASSGTGRNTEAFF; d_call: TRBD1; clone_size: many; v_call: TRBV12-3/TRBV12-4; j_call: TRBJ1-1
cdr3_nt: TGTGCCAGCAGTTGGACAGGGCGCAATCAGCCCCAGCATTTT; cdr3_aa: CASSWTGRNQPQHF; d_call: TRBD1; clone_size: many; v_call: TRBV12-3/TRBV12-4; j_call: TRBJ1-5
cdr3_nt: TGTGCCAGCAGCCCCAAGCTGGGAATAGTGGACAATGAGCAGTTCTTC; cdr3_aa: CASSPKLGIVDNEQFF; d_call: .; clone_size: .; v_call: TRBV7-9; j_call: TRBJ2-1
cdr3_nt: TGTGCCACCAGCAGAGTCGGACTAGATAACCTGGATACGCAGTATTTT; cdr3_aa: CATSRVGLDNLDTQYF; d_call: TRBD2; clone_size: .; v_call: TRBV15; j_call: TRBJ2-3
cdr3_nt: TGTGCCAGCAGCTGGGACGGATATGAAAAACTGTTTTTT; cdr3_aa: CASSWDGYEKLFF; d_call: .; clone_size: few; v_call: TRBV11-2; j_call: TRBJ1-4
cdr3_nt: TGTGCCAGCAGCCCCTCGCGGGGGGCGGGGAACACCGGGGAGCTGTTTTTT; cdr3_aa: CASSPSRGAGNTGELFF; d_call: TRBD2; clone_size: few; v_call: TRBV12-3/TRBV12-4; j_call: TRBJ2-2
cdr3_nt: TGCAGTGCTAGTCCAGTCGGTCAGCCCCAGCATTTT; cdr3_aa: CSASPVGQPQHF; d_call: .; clone_size: .; v_call: TRBV20-1; j_call: TRBJ1-5
cdr3_nt: TGTGCCAGCGGGGTCCCGGGTAGGGCCCAAGAGACCCAGTACTTC; cdr3_aa: CASGVPGRAQETQYF; d_call: .; clone_size: .; v_call: TRBV5-5; j_call: TRBJ2-5
cdr3_nt: TGTGCCAGCAGCCAAGATCATATGAGAGGGGGGAACACTGAAGCTTTCTTT; cdr3_aa: CASSQDHMRGGNTEAFF; d_call: .; clone_size: .; v_call: TRBV4-2; j_call: TRBJ1-1
cdr3_nt: TGTGCCAGCAGTGAACAGGGTGATGAGCAGTTCTTC; cdr3_aa: CASSEQGDEQFF; d_call: .; clone_size: few; v_call: TRBV6-1; j_call: TRBJ2-1
cdr3_nt: TGTGCCAGCAGCTTTGGGGGACAGAACACCGGGGAGCTGTTTTTT; cdr3_aa: CASSFGGQNTGELFF; d_call: .; clone_size: .; v_call: TRBV7-2; j_call: TRBJ2-2
cdr3_nt: TGCAGTGCTAGGGCGTCTGGCGGGGGTCCCTACGAGCAGTACTTC; cdr3_aa: CSARASGGGPYEQYF; d_call: TRBD2; clone_size: few; v_call: TRBV20-1; j_call: TRBJ2-7
cdr3_nt: TGCGCCAGCAGCATCGGACAGGGGGCGCGAGTAGAGACCCAGTACTTC; cdr3_aa: CASSIGQGARVETQYF; d_call: TRBD1; clone_size: .; v_call: TRBV5-1; j_call: TRBJ2-5
cdr3_nt: TGTGCCAGCCTCCGAGCGGGGGGGGTTCTCTACGAGCAGTACTTC; cdr3_aa: CASLRAGGVLYEQYF; d_call: .; clone_size: .; v_call: TRBV21-1; j_call: TRBJ2-7
cdr3_nt: TGCGCCAGCAGCCAGAGGACTAGGGGGGTCAATGAGCAGTTCTTC; cdr3_aa: CASSQRTRGVNEQFF; d_call: .; clone_size: few; v_call: TRBV4-1; j_call: TRBJ2-1
cdr3_nt: TGTGCCAGCAGCTTAAGGCGCGGGACGCCGGAGACCCAGTACTTC; cdr3_aa: CASSLRRGTPETQYF; d_call: .; clone_size: few; v_call: TRBV7-2; j_call: TRBJ2-5
cdr3_nt: TGTGCCAGCAGTCCCCCCGGCGGACAAACCTTGAGACTGTTTTTT; cdr3_aa: CASSPPGGQTLRLFF; d_call: .; clone_size: few; v_call: TRBV27; j_call: TRBJ1-4
cdr3_nt: TGCGCCAGCAGCCAAGAATGGGGGCCCCAGCGTCAGCCCCAGCATTTT; cdr3_aa: CASSQEWGPQRQPQHF; d_call: .; clone_size: .; v_call: TRBV4-1; j_call: TRBJ1-5
cdr3_nt: TGCGCCAGCAGCCAAGCTAGCGGGGGACCCAGGGATACGCAGTATTTT; cdr3_aa: CASSQASGGPRDTQYF; d_call: TRBD2; clone_size: few; v_call: TRBV4-3; j_call: TRBJ2-3
cdr3_nt: TGTGCCATCAGTGAGGTGGGAGTTGTAGCAGATACGCAGTATTTT; cdr3_aa: CAISEVGVVADTQYF; d_call: .; clone_size: .; v_call: TRBV10-3; j_call: TRBJ2-3
cdr3_nt: TGCAGTGCACTCGACAAGAACACTGAAGCTTTCTTT; cdr3_aa: CSALDKNTEAFF; d_call: .; clone_size: .; v_call: TRBV20-1; j_call: TRBJ1-1
cdr3_nt: TGTGCCAGCAGTAGAACAGGGCGGGGCTACACCTTC; cdr3_aa: CASSRTGRGYTF; d_call: .; clone_size: many; v_call: TRBV12-3/TRBV12-4; j_call: TRBJ1-2
cdr3_nt: TGTGCCAGCAGTTACGGGGGCTCCACAGATACGCAGTATTTT; cdr3_aa: CASSYGGSTDTQYF; d_call: .; clone_size: many; v_call: TRBV6-5; j_call: TRBJ2-3
cdr3_nt: TGTGCCAGCAGTTCCGGGACTAGCGGGAGCATTGAGCAGTTCTTC; cdr3_aa: CASSSGTSGSIEQFF; d_call: TRBD2; clone_size: .; v_call: TRBV12-3/TRBV12-4; j_call: TRBJ2-1
cdr3_nt: TGTGCCAGCACCCCTGGGGTTCTTGAGACCCAGTACTTC; cdr3_aa: CASTPGVLETQYF; d_call: .; clone_size: many; v_call: TRBV11-2; j_call: TRBJ2-5
cdr3_nt: TGCAGTGCTAGAGGCACAGGGGAAAGGAACTATGGCTACACCTTC; cdr3_aa: CSARGTGERNYGYTF; d_call: TRBD1; clone_size: few; v_call: TRBV20-1; j_call: TRBJ1-2
cdr3_nt: TGTGCCAGCAGCCAAGAGGGACTAGCGGGGAGAAATGAGCAGTTCTTC; cdr3_aa: CASSQEGLAGRNEQFF; d_call: TRBD2; clone_size: .; v_call: TRBV4-2; j_call: TRBJ2-1
cdr3_nt: TGTGCCAGCAGCGACCTTGTGACAGATACGCAGTATTTT; cdr3_aa: CASSDLVTDTQYF; d_call: .; clone_size: .; v_call: TRBV7-9; j_call: TRBJ2-3
cdr3_nt: TGTGCCAGCAGCTTCCGGACTAGCGGTAAATTCAATGAGCAGTTCTTC; cdr3_aa: CASSFRTSGKFNEQFF; d_call: TRBD2; clone_size: .; v_call: TRBV7-8; j_call: TRBJ2-1
cdr3_nt: TGCGCCAGCAGCTTGCGGACCGGCTCCTACAATGAGCAGTTCTTC; cdr3_aa: CASSLRTGSYNEQFF; d_call: .; clone_size: many; v_call: TRBV5-1; j_call: TRBJ2-1
cdr3_nt: TGTGCCAGCAGCATCGGGACAGGGGGTCGGAGTGGCTACACCTTC; cdr3_aa: CASSIGTGGRSGYTF; d_call: TRBD1; clone_size: few; v_call: TRBV7-9; j_call: TRBJ1-2
cdr3_nt: TGCGCCAGCAGCTTGGCGACGGGGAACACTGAAGCTTTCTTT; cdr3_aa: CASSLATGNTEAFF; d_call: .; clone_size: .; v_call: TRBV5-1; j_call: TRBJ1-1
cdr3_nt: TGCGCCAGCAGTAGCGGGGGAACGAACACCGGGGAGCTGTTTTTT; cdr3_aa: CASSSGGTNTGELFF; d_call: TRBD2; clone_size: many; v_call: TRBV4-3; j_call: TRBJ2-2